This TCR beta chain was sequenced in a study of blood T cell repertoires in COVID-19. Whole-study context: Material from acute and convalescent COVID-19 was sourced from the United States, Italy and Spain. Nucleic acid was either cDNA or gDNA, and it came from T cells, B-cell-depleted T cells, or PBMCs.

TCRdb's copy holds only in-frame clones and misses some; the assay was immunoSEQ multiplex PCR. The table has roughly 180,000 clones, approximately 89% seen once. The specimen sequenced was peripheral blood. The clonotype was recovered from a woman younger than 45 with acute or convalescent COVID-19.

In nucleotides, the CDR3 is TGTGCCAGCAGCAACGAGCGGGAGGGCTACTACAATGAGCAGTTCTTC. This translates into CASSNEREGYYNEQFF. The V and J genes are TRBV4-2 and TRBJ2-1, with 10 bases fitting TRBD2. Germline trimming cut 5 bases from V and 3 bases from J; bases unmatched to any gene: 7. The CDR3 runs to 16 residues. Per germline, CDR1 LGHNA and CDR2 YNFKEQ.